This T cell receptor (beta chain) was identified during a study of T cell repertoires in cytomegalovirus infection. About the research overall: Newly reported HLA-C-restricted and thoroughly characterized HLA-B-restricted CMV epitopes were employed. A matching HLA type, together with CMV infection, was signaled by public TCR beta signatures. Study results and limitations: CMV carriers with the relevant HLA were identified by cumulative public TCR beta family frequency. Ex vivo, HLA-C-restricted CMV-specific TCR beta clonotypes prevailed over the rest of the response.

One entry per CDR3 protein results from TCRdb running MiXCR on the reads. Among around 710,000 distinct CDR3 sequences listed, 25% to 35% were seen once. The germline gives CDR1 MNHEY, CDR2 SMNVEV (reference sequence). V was pared by 0 bases and J by 1 base, with 5 bases of the junction left unmatched. The CDR3 totals 17 residues. In its sample, this clonotype was seen a few times. Its target is unknown. The material sequenced was cultured CD8+ T cells from PBMCs, taken from culture after CMV antigen stimulation. The sequence came from a human donor in good health (CMV status not recorded). Some clones in this sample may be carry-over from other donors' samples. The chain joins TRBV27 to TRBJ1-5; TRBD1 matches 8 bases. CDR3 sequence (DNA): TGTGCCAGCAGTTTATCAGGAACAGGGGGAAGCAATCAGCCCCAGCATTTT. It yields the protein CASSLSGTGGSNQPQHF.